This entry lists 25 T cell receptor beta chains sequenced from one sample in a study of cytomegalovirus exposure and HLA in healthy donors (dated by TCRdb to 2015 to 2018). Library preparation employed the immunoSEQ multiplex PCR assay. For the multiplex PCR, a mixture combining 60 forward primers for TCR Vbeta segments and 13 reverse primers for TCR Jbeta segments was used. Not all clones reach the TCRdb copy of this immuneACCESS table, which keeps in-frame sequences only. Checked studies attribute under half of the gap to unresolved V genes and leave the rest unexplained. The sample records some 100,000 clones, around three quarters of which are singletons. 4% of the sample lies in the top ten. Sequencing was performed on PBMCs. The receptors stem from a woman aged 50 to 60 in good health and CMV-seropositive.

This clone is a singleton in its sample. This chain joins TRBV9 and TRBJ2-7, with D unresolved. V lost 4 bases and J 6 bases, leaving 17 bases between the germline ends. The CDR3 spans 14 residues. Germline assignment: CDR1 SGDLS and CDR2 YYNGEE. CDR3 bases: TGTGCCAGCAGCCCTAGTCCTTCCTCGAGCGAGCAGTACTTC. Translated, it gives CASSPSPSSSEQYF. Complete variable domain (other parts from reference TRBV9 and TRBJ2-7): DSGVTQTPKHLITATGQRVTLRCSPRSGDLSVYWYQQSLDQGLQFLIQYYNGEERAKGNILERFSAQQFPDLHSELNLSSLELGDSALYFCASSPSPSSSEQYFGPGTRLTVT.

The CDR3 DNA reads TGTGCCAGCAGTTACCCCTCCGCCTCAACTAGTCACGAGCAGTACTTC. As protein: CASSYPSASTSHEQYF. The gene calls are TRBV6-6 and TRBJ2-7; TRBD2 is a possible D gene (5 bases). The CDR3 length is 16 residues. Trimming removed 2 bases from V and 5 bases from J, with 19 bases in between. Germline CDR1 MNHNY, CDR2 SVGAGI (reference sequence).

This chain links TRBV2 with TRBJ1-6; TRBD1 matches 7 bases. Unmatched junction bases numbered 13, after V lost 6 bases and J lost 8 bases. CDR1 is SNHLY and CDR2 is FYNNEI in the germline V gene. This CDR3 region has 16 residues. CDR3 bases: TGTGCCAGCAGCCACTTAAACAGGGGACGGGATTCACCCCTCCACTTT. It codes for CASSHLNRGRDSPLHF.

The chain links TRBV15 to TRBJ1-4; possible D gene TRBD1, 6 bases. V was cut by 4 bases and J by 6 bases, with 15 bases left in between. Looked up from germline, CDR1 is LNHNV and CDR2 is YYDKDF (reference sequence). This CDR3 is 15 amino acids long. CDR3 loop: CATSTRQDRHEKLFF. Here the CDR3 DNA reads TGTGCCACCAGCACCAGACAGGATCGTCATGAAAAACTGTTTTTT.

This clone is a singleton in its sample. The V and J genes are TRBV4-1 and TRBJ1-4, with no clear D. The V gene lost 0 bases and the J gene lost 7 bases, with 12 bases spanning the gap. CDR3 length: 15 amino acids. Germline assignment: CDR1 MGHRA and CDR2 YSYEKL. CDR3 residues: CASSQDTSPLEKLFF. The DNA for the CDR3 is TGCGCCAGCAGCCAAGACACTTCACCCCTTGAAAAACTGTTTTTT.

CDR3 residues: CASSSQGVVLITDTQYF. The CDR3 DNA reads TGTGCCAGCAGCTCGCAGGGGGTCGTCCTGATCACAGATACGCAGTATTTT. V is TRBV5-5 and J is TRBJ2-3; 7 positions match TRBD1. There are 17 residues in the CDR3. With V trimmed by 3 bases and J by 2 bases, 12 bases remained unmatched. CDR1 is SGHKS and CDR2 is YYEKEE in the germline V gene (reference sequence).

The rearrangement joins TRBV7-8 to TRBJ1-5, with 7 positions matching TRBD1. Unmatched junction bases numbered 6, after V lost 3 bases and J lost 4 bases. Germline lookup yields CDR1 SGHVS and CDR2 FQNEAQ. The CDR3 runs to 15 residues. CDR3 region: CASSLTGKANQPQHF. The CDR3 DNA is TGTGCCAGCAGCTTGACAGGGAAGGCAAATCAGCCCCAGCATTTT.

This chain links TRBV2 with TRBJ1-6; possibly TRBD1 for D (5 bases). Deletions cut 3 bases from V and 1 base from J, with 13 bases between. This CDR3 region has 17 residues. The germline V gene encodes CDR1 SNHLY and CDR2 FYNNEI. The CDR3 loop is CASSEIQGASYNSPLHF. DNA for the CDR3: TGTGCCAGCAGTGAGATTCAAGGGGCGTCCTATAATTCACCCCTCCACTTT.

The chain joins TRBV5-6 to TRBJ2-7; TRBD2 matches at 8 bases. V gave up 0 bases and J gave up 6 bases; unmatched junction bases: 5. The V gene's germline CDR1 is SGHDT and CDR2 YYEEEE. CDR3 length: 14 amino acids. CDR3 sequence (DNA): TGTGCCAGCAGCTTGGGTCCGGGGGGGCGCGAGCAGTACTTC. This sequence encodes CASSLGPGGREQYF.

The chain has TRBV19 and TRBJ2-7; no clear D. The CDR3 is 14 residues long. Germline CDR1 reads LNHDA; CDR2 reads SQIVND (reference sequence). Between the trimmed V and J ends, which lost 7 bases and 0 bases, there was a span of 13 bases. The CDR3 sequence is CASKETASSYEQYF. DNA of the CDR3: TGTGCCAGTAAGGAGACCGCCAGCTCCTACGAGCAGTACTTC. Variable domain in full (rest from reference TRBV19 and TRBJ2-7): DGGITQSPKYLFRKEGQNVTLSCEQNLNHDAMYWYRQDPGQGLRLIYYSQIVNDFQKGDIAEGYSVSREKKESFPLTVTSAQKNPTAFYLCASKETASSYEQYFGPGTRLTVT.

The chain has TRBV6-1 and TRBJ2-2, with a tentative D call TRBD1 (5 bases). This CDR3 comprises 13 residues. Trimming removed 8 bases at V and 5 bases at J, with 12 bases between. The V gene's germline CDR1 is MNHNS and CDR2 SASEGT. The CDR3 spells CASLGRGTGELFF. As DNA, the CDR3 is TGTGCCAGCCTTGGTAGGGGAACCGGGGAGCTGTTTTTT.

V is TRBV6-1 and J is TRBJ1-1; D gene uncertain. The CDR3 length is 11 residues. Germline V gene data show CDR1 as MNHNS and CDR2 as SASEGT. V was clipped by 8 bases and J by 9 bases, with 13 bases between them. The DNA for the CDR3 is TGTGCCAGCGGGGTGGGAGTGCAAGCTTTCTTT. As protein: CASGVGVQAFF.

V and J are TRBV18 and TRBJ2-5, with D perhaps TRBD2 (6 bases). The CDR3 length is 14 residues. The V gene lost 7 bases and the J gene lost 4 bases, with 16 bases spanning the gap. Germline V lookup: CDR1 KGHSH, CDR2 LQKENI. CDR3 bases: TGTGCCAGCTTATCTGGAGGGTCAGGAGAGACCCAGTACTTC. Its protein product is CASLSGGSGETQYF.

The J gene is TRBJ1-5, the V gene TRBV28, with a possible D match to TRBD1 (6 bases). Germline V gene data show CDR1 as MDHEN and CDR2 as SYDVKM. There are 15 residues in the CDR3. V shed 8 bases and J shed 7 bases, with 21 bases lying between them. CDR3 loop: CASLPTGLKAQPQHF. Here the CDR3 DNA reads TGTGCCAGCTTGCCTACAGGGTTAAAGGCGCAGCCCCAGCATTTT.

This chain links TRBV5-6 with TRBJ2-7, with 7 bases that match TRBD2. The germline V gene has CDR1 SGHDT and CDR2 YYEEEE. There are 15 residues in the CDR3. The V gene end was trimmed by 5 bases and the J gene end by 2 bases; junction bases not matched to a gene: 10. The CDR3 region has the DNA TGTGCCAGCAGACTGGTTGCTAGCGGCCCCTACGAGCAGTACTTC. Translation: CASRLVASGPYEQYF. The complete variable domain, with remaining parts taken from reference TRBV5-6 and TRBJ2-7, reads DAGVTQSPTHLIKTRGQQVTLRCSPKSGHDTVSWYQQALGQGPQFIFQYYEEEERQRGNFPDRFSGHQFPNYSSELNVNALLLGDSALYLCASRLVASGPYEQYFGPGTRLTVT.

J is TRBJ1-1 and V is TRBV7-3; D is possibly TRBD1 (5 bases). CDR3 length: 14 amino acids. CDR1 is SGHTA, CDR2 FQGTGA, per germline. The V and J ends lost 2 bases and 4 bases respectively, with 11 bases between them. CDR3 DNA: TGTGCCAGCAGCTTAGTTCCAGGGCCCACTGAAGCTTTCTTT. Protein: CASSLVPGPTEAFF.

Remarks on this clone: This same CDR3 is encoded by further DNA sequences in the sample. The gene calls are TRBV9 and TRBJ2-5; D may be TRBD1 (5 bases). The germline V gene encodes CDR1 SGDLS and CDR2 YYNGEE. V lost 0 bases to trimming and J lost 2 bases, with 8 bases between them. This CDR3 contains 14 residues. CDR3 in amino acids: CASSVEQEQETQYF. The CDR3 coding sequence is TGTGCCAGCAGCGTAGAACAGGAACAAGAGACCCAGTACTTC.

CDR3 nucleotides: TGCGCCAGCAGCGGGGGCACGGGCAGCATTAACTATGGCTACACCTTC. It encodes CASSGGTGSINYGYTF. This chain uses TRBV4-1 with TRBJ1-2; TRBD1 might be the D (6 bases). With 5 bases removed from V and 1 base from J, the gap between germline ends came to 17 bases. CDR1 and CDR2 from the germline V gene are MGHRA and YSYEKL. This CDR3 region has 16 residues.

The CDR3 coding sequence is TGTGCCAGCAGCGTAGGGAGTAGCGGACTCTACAATGAGCAGTTCTTC. Amino acids: CASSVGSSGLYNEQFF. The V call is TRBV9, the J call TRBJ2-1; a possible D gene is TRBD2 (6 bases). CDR3 length: 16 residues. The germline gives CDR1 SGDLS, CDR2 YYNGEE. Trimming removed 0 bases from V and 3 bases from J, with 13 bases in between.

The rearrangement joins TRBV5-5 to TRBJ1-3; tentative D call: TRBD1 (5 bases). The CDR3 length is 19 residues. Trimming cost V 4 bases and J 3 bases, with 26 bases left between them. Germline V lookup: CDR1 SGHKS, CDR2 YYEKEE (reference sequence). The CDR3 bases are TGTGCCAGCAGCCTCCAACTGTTAGGGGTGGGCTGGTATGGAAACACCATATATTTT. Its translation: CASSLQLLGVGWYGNTIYF.

The chain has TRBV29-1 and TRBJ1-1; 7 nucleotides line up with TRBD1. The CDR3 covers 20 residues. V lost 2 bases and J lost 3; bases outside the gene matches: 24. The V gene's germline CDR1 is SQVTM and CDR2 ANQGSEA. CDR3 protein: CSVEWRVRDRKSGKYTEAFF. CDR3 nucleotide sequence: TGCAGCGTTGAATGGAGGGTAAGGGACAGAAAATCGGGGAAATACACTGAAGCTTTCTTT.

The chain is built from TRBV11-1 and TRBJ2-2; 13 positions agree with TRBD2. The CDR3 totals 16 residues. Unmatched junction bases numbered 4, after V lost 3 bases and J lost 6 bases. Germline assignment: CDR1 SGHAT and CDR2 FQDESV (reference sequence). CDR3 sequence reads: CASSLRTSGRAGELFF. The CDR3 DNA sequence: TGTGCCAGCAGCTTGAGAACTAGCGGGAGGGCCGGGGAGCTGTTTTTT.

The chain is built from TRBV4-1 and TRBJ2-1; maybe TRBD2 (5 bases). Germline assignment: CDR1 MGHRA and CDR2 YSYEKL. V was cut by 11 bases and J by 5 bases, with 16 bases left in between. The CDR3 is 13 amino acids. This CDR3 is CASSEETHNEQFF. CDR3 bases: TGCGCCTCTTCGGAGGAGACCCACAATGAGCAGTTCTTC.

This chain joins TRBV27 and TRBJ1-3; TRBD1 is a possible D gene (6 bases). This CDR3 has 12 amino acids. Germline assignment: CDR1 MNHEY and CDR2 SMNVEV (reference sequence). V lost 7 bases and J 4 bases, leaving 8 bases between the germline ends. DNA for the CDR3: TGTGCCAGCATAGGGGGAGGAAACACCATATATTTT. Translated, it gives CASIGGGNTIYF.

The gene calls are TRBV5-1 and TRBJ1-3; TRBD1 aligns across 7 bases. The length of the CDR3 is 14 residues. V lost 4 bases to trimming and J lost 6 bases; unmatched junction nucleotides: 7. Germline values: CDR1 SGHRS, CDR2 YFSETQ. CDR3 region: CASSPGDSKNTIYF. In DNA, the CDR3 is TGCGCCAGCAGCCCAGGGGACAGCAAAAACACCATATATTTT.